This is a list of T cell receptor beta chains from one sample in a study of resident and recirculating memory T cells in vitiligo. Only in-frame clones appear in the TCRdb table, and some are missing; sequencing was by immunoSEQ multiplex PCR. The table lists around 38,000 clones, about nine tenths of them singletons, with roughly 5% in the top ten. The specimen sequenced was blood. The source is a male donor with vitiligo. Each CDR3 is given with its conserved first and last residue. The order of the fields is D gene, V gene, clone size, J gene, CDR3 protein, CDR3 DNA. The D gene is left open where the match is weak. Size is stated for part of the rows, as once, few or many counts, or as a class when the clone is expanded.

TRBD2	TRBV5-5	-	TRBJ2-5	CASSPGTSGGETQYF	TGTGCCAGCAGCCCGGGGACTAGCGGGGGGGAGACCCAGTACTTC
-	TRBV5-1	-	TRBJ2-7	CASSLAGIPQAYEQYF	TGCGCCAGCAGCTTGGCCGGGATACCTCAGGCCTACGAGCAGTACTTC
-	TRBV19	-	TRBJ1-1	CASSPGTFWNTEAFF	TGTGCCAGTAGTCCCGGGACATTTTGGAACACTGAAGCTTTCTTT
-	TRBV30	-	TRBJ1-5	CAWSVAGPPVLSNQPQHF	TGTGCCTGGAGTGTGGCGGGCCCCCCCGTCCTAAGCAATCAGCCCCAGCATTTT
-	TRBV5-1	-	TRBJ1-2	CASSLSQAYGYTF	TGCGCCAGCAGCTTGTCCCAAGCCTATGGCTACACCTTC
-	TRBV18	once	TRBJ2-6	CASSPQPGPKSGANVLTF	TGTGCCAGCTCACCACAGCCAGGGCCTAAGTCAGGGGCCAACGTCCTGACTTTC
-	TRBV6-5	-	TRBJ1-2	CASSNRQKNGYTF	TGTGCCAGCAGTAATAGACAGAAGAATGGCTACACCTTC
-	TRBV5-1	-	TRBJ1-3	CASSFASGDRNTIYF	TGCGCCAGCAGCTTCGCCTCAGGGGATCGAAACACCATATATTTT
-	TRBV5-1	once	TRBJ1-2	CASSLLPTEIYGYTF	TGCGCCAGCAGCTTGCTCCCGACGGAGATCTATGGCTACACCTTC
-	TRBV6-5	-	TRBJ2-7	CASSYTTGSYEQYF	TGTGCCAGCAGTTACACTACAGGGTCTTACGAGCAGTACTTC
TRBD1	TRBV7-2	few	TRBJ1-5	CASSFGQGDQPQHF	TGTGCCAGCAGCTTTGGCCAGGGGGATCAGCCCCAGCATTTT
TRBD1	TRBV11-2	once	TRBJ2-5	CASSRTGNTRDF	TGTGCCAGCAGTAGGACAGGGAATACCCGGGACTTC
-	TRBV4-3	-	TRBJ1-4	CASSQVSSEKLFF	TGCGCCAGCAGCCAAGTTAGCAGTGAAAAACTGTTTTTT